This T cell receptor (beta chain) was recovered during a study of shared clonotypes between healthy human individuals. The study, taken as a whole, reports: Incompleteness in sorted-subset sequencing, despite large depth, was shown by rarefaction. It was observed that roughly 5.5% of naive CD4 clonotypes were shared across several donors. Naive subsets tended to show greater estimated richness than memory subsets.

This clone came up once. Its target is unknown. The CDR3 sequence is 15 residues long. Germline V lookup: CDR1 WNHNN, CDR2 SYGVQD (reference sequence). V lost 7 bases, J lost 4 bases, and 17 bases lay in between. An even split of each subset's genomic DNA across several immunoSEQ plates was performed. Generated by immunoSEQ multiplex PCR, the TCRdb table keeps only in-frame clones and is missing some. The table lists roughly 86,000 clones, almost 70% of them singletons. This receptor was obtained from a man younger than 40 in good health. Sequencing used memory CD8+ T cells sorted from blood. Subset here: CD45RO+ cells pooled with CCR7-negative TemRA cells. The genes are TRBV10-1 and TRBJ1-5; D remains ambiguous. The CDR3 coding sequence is TGCGCCAGCATTACGGACCGAGTTGATAATCAGCCCCAGCATTTT. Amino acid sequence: CASITDRVDNQPQHF.